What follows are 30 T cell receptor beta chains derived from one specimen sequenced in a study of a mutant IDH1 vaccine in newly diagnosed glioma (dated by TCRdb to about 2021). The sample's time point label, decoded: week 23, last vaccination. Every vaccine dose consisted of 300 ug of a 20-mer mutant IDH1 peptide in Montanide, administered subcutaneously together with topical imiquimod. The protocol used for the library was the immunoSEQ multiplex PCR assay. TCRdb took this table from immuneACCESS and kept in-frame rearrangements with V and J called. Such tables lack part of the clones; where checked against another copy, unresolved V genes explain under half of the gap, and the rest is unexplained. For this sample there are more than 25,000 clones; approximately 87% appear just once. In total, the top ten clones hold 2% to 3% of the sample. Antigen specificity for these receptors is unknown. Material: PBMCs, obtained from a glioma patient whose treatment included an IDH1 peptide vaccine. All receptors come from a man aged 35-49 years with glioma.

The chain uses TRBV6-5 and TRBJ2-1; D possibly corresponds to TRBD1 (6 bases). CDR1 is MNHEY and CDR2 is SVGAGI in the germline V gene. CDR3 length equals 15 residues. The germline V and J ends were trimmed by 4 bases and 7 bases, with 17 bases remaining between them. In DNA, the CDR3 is TGTGCCAGCAGTTCAAGACAGGTCCCGTGGAATGAGCAGTTCTTC. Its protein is CASSSRQVPWNEQFF.

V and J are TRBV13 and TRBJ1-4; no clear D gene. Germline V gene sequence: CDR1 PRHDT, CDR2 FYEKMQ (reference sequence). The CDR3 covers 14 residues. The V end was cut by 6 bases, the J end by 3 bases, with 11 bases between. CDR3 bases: TGTGCCAGCAGACACCAGCTACCTAATGAAAAACTGTTTTTT. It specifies CASRHQLPNEKLFF.

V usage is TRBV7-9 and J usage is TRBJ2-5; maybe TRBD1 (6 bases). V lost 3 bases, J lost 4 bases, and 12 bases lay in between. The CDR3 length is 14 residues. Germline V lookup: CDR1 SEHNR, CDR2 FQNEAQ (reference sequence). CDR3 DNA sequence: TGTGCCAGCAGCTTGAGGGGGTGGTCAGAGACCCAGTACTTC. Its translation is CASSLRGWSETQYF.

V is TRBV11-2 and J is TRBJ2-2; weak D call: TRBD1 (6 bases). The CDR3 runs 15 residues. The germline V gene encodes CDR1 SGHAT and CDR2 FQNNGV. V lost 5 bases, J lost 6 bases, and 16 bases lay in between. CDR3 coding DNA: TGTGCCAGCAGCCCGATACGAAAGGGGGCCGGGGAGCTGTTTTTT. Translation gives CASSPIRKGAGELFF.

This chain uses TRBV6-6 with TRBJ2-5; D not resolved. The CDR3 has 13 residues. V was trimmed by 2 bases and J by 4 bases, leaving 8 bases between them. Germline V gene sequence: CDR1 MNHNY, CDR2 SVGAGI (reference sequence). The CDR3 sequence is CASSYRAGETQYF. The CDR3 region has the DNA TGTGCCAGCAGTTACCGGGCAGGAGAGACCCAGTACTTC.

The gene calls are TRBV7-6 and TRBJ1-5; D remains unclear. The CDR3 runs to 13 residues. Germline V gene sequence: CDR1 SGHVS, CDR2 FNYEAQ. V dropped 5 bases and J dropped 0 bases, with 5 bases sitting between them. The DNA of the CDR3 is TGTGCCAGCAGCGCAGATAGCAATCAGCCCCAGCATTTT. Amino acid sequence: CASSADSNQPQHF.

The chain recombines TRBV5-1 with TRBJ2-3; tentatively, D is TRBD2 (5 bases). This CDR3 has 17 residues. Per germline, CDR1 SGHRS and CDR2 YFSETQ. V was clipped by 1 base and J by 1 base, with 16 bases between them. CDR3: CASSLITGVLGTDTQYF. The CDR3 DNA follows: TGCGCCAGCAGCTTGATAACCGGGGTCCTGGGCACAGATACGCAGTATTTT.

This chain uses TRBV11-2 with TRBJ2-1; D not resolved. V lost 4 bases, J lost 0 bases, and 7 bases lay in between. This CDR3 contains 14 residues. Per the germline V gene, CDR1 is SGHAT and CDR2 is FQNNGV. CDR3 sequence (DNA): TGTGCCAGCAGCTGGTCCAGCTCCTACAATGAGCAGTTCTTC. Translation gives CASSWSSSYNEQFF.

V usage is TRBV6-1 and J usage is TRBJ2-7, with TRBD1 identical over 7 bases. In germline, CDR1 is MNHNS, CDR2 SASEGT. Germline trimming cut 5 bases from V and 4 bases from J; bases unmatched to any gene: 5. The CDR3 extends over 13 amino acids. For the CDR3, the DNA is TGTGCCAGCAGTTCCTACAGGGGATACGAGCAGTACGTC. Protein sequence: CASSSYRGYEQYV.

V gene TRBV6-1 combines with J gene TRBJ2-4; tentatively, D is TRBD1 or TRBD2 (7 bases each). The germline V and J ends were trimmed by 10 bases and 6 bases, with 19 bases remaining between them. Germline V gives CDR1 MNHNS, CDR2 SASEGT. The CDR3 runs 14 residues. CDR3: CAIRGGLASNIQYF. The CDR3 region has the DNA TGTGCCATCAGGGGGGGACTGGCTTCAAACATTCAGTACTTC.

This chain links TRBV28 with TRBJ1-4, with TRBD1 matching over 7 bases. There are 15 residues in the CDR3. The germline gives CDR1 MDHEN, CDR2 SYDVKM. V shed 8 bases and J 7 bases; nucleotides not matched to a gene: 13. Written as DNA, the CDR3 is TGTGCCAGCGCCCAAACGACAGGGTCGGGTGAAAAACTGTTTTTT. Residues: CASAQTTGSGEKLFF.

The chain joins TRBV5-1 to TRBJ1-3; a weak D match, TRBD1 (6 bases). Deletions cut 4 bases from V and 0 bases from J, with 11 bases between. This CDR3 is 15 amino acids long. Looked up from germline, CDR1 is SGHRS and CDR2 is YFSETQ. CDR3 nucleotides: TGCGCCAGCAGCCGGGACACGAGCTCTGGAAACACCATATATTTT. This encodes CASSRDTSSGNTIYF.

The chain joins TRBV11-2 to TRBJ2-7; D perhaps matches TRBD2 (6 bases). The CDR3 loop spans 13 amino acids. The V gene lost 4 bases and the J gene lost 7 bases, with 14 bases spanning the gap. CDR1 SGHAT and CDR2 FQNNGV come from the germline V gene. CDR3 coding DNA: TGTGCCAGCAGCTATGGCAGGGACTGGGAGCAGTACTTC. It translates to CASSYGRDWEQYF.

CDR3 sequence: CASLPGVYNSPLHF. CDR3 nucleotide sequence: TGTGCCAGTTTGCCCGGGGTTTATAATTCACCCCTCCACTTT. V and J are TRBV6-1 and TRBJ1-6; D remains ambiguous. Trimming stripped 9 bases from V and 4 bases from J, with 13 bases between. The CDR3 has 14 amino acids. Per the germline V gene, CDR1 is MNHNS and CDR2 is SASEGT.

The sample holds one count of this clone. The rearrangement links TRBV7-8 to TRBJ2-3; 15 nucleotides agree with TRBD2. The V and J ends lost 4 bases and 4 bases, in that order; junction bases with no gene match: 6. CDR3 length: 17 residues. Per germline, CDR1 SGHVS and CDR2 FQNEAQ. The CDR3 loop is CASSSRTSGGAADTQYF. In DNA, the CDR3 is TGTGCCAGCAGCTCACGGACTAGCGGGGGGGCGGCAGATACGCAGTATTTT.

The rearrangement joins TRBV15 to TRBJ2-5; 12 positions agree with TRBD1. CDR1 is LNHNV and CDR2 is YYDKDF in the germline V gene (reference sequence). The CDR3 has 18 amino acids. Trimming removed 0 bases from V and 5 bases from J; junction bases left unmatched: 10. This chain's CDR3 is CATSRDIVGQGAKETQYF. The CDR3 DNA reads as TGTGCCACCAGCAGAGATATAGTGGGACAGGGGGCGAAGGAGACCCAGTACTTC. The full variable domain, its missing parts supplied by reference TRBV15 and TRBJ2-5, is DAMVIQNPRYQVTQFGKPVTLSCSQTLNHNVMYWYQQKSSQAPKLLFHYYDKDFNNEADTPDNFQSRRPNTSFCFLDIRSPGLGDTAMYLCATSRDIVGQGAKETQYFGPGTRLLVL.

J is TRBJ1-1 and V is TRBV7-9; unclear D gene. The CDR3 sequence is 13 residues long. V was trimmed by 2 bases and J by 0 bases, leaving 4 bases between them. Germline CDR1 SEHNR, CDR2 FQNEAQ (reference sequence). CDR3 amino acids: CASSLTVNTEAFF. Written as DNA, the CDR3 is TGTGCCAGCAGCTTAACAGTGAACACTGAAGCTTTCTTT.

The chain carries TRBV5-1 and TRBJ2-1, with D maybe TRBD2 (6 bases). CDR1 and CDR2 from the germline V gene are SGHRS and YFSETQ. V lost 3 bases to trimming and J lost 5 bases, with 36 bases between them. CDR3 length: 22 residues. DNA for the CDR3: TGCGCCAGCAGCTCCGGATTCCTATATGGGGGACTCATAGGCAGCGAGAACAATGAGCAGTTCTTC. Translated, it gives CASSSGFLYGGLIGSENNEQFF.

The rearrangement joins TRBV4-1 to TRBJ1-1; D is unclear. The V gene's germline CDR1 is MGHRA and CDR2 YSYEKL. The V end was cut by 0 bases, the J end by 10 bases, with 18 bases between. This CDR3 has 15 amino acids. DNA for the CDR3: TGCGCCAGCAGCCAAGAGTCTTCGGGTAGTGACGTAGCTTTCTTT. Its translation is CASSQESSGSDVAFF.

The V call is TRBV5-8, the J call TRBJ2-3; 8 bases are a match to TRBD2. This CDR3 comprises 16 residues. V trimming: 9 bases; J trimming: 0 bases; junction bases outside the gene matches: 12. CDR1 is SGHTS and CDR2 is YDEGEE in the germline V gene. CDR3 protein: CATTMGASGSTDTQYF. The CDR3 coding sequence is TGTGCCACAACCATGGGGGCTAGCGGGAGCACAGATACGCAGTATTTT.

The CDR3 DNA sequence: TGTGCCAGCAGCCCCCCGGAGGGGGTCTATGGCTACACCTTC. It codes for CASSPPEGVYGYTF. The V and J genes are TRBV6-6 and TRBJ1-2; D might be TRBD1 (6 bases). This CDR3 contains 14 residues. Trimming took 6 bases from V and 4 from J, leaving 15 bases between them. The germline V gene encodes CDR1 MNHNY and CDR2 SVGAGI (reference sequence).

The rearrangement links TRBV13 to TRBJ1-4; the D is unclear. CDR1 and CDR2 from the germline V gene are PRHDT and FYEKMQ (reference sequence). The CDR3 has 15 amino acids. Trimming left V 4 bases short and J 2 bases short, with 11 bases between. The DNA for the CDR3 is TGTGCCAGCAGCTCTAAGAGTAATACTAATGAAAAACTGTTTTTT. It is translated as CASSSKSNTNEKLFF.

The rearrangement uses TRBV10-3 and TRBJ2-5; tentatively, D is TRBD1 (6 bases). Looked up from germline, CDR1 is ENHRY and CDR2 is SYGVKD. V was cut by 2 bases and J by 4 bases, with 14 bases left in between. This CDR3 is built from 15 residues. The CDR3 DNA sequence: TGTGCCATCAGTGAGACACAGGGCGCGGCAGAGACCCAGTACTTC. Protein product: CAISETQGAAETQYF.

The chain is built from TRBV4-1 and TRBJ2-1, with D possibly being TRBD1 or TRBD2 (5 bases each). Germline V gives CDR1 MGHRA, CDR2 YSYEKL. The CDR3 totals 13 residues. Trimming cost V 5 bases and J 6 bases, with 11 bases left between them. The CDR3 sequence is CASSSRDRNEQFF. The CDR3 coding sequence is TGCGCCAGCAGCAGCCGGGACCGCAATGAGCAGTTCTTC.

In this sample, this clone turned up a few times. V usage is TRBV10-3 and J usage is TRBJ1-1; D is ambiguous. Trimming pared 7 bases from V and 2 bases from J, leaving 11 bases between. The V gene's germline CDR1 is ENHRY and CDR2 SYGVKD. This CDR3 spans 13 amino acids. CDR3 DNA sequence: TGTGCCATCACTGAAACATCTAACACTGAAGCTTTCTTT. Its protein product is CAITETSNTEAFF.

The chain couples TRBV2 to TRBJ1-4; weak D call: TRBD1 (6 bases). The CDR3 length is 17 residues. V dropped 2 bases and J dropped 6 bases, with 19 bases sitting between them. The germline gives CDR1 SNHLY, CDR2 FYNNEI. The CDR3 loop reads CASSEYHPGGGDEKLFF. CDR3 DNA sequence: TGTGCCAGCAGTGAATATCACCCGGGGGGCGGTGATGAAAAACTGTTTTTT. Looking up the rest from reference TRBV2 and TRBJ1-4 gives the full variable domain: EPEVTQTPSHQVTQMGQEVILRCVPISNHLYFYWYRQILGQKVEFLVSFYNNEISEKSEIFDDQFSVERPDGSNFTLKIRSTKLEDSAMYFCASSEYHPGGGDEKLFFGSGTQLSVL.

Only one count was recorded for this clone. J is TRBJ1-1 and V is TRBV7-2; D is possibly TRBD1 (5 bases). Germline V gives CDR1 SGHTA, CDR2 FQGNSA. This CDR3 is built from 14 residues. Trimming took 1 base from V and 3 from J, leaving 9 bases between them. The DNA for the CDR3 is TGTGCCAGCAGCTTAGGAGGACACCACACTGAAGCTTTCTTT. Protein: CASSLGGHHTEAFF.

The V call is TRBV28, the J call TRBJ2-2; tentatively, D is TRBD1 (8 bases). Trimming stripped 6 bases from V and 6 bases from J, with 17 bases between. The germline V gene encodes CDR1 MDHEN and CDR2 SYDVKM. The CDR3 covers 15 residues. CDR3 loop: CASRPDREGAGELFF. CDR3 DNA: TGTGCCAGCAGGCCGGACAGGGAGGGAGCCGGGGAGCTGTTTTTT.

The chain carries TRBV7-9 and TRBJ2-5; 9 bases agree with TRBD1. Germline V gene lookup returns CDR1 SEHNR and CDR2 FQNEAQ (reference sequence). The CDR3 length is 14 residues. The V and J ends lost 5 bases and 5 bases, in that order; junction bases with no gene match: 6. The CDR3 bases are TGTGCCAGCAGCCCACAGGGGGCGATGGAGACCCAGTACTTC. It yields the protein CASSPQGAMETQYF.

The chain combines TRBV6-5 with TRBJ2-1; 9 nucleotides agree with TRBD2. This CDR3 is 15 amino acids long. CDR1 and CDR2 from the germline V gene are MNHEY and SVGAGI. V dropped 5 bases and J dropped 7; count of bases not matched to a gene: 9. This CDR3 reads CASSHRLAGVNEQFF. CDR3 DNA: TGTGCCAGCAGTCATAGATTAGCGGGAGTGAATGAGCAGTTCTTC.